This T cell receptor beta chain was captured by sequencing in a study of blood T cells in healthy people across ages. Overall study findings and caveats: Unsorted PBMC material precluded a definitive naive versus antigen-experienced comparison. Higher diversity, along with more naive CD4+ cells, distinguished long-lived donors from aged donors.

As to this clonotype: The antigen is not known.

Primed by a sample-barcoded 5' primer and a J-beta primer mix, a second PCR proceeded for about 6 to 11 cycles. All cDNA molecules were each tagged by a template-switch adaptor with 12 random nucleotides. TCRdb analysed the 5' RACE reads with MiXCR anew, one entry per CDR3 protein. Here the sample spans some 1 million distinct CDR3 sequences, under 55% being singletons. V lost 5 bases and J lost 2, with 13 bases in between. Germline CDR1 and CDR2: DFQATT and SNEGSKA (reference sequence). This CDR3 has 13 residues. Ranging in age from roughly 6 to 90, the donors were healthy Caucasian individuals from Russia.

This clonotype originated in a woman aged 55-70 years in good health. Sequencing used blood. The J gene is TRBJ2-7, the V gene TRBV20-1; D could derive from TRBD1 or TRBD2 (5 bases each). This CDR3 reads CSARSEGPYEQYF. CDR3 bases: TGCAGTGCTCGCAGCGAGGGGCCCTACGAGCAGTACTTC.